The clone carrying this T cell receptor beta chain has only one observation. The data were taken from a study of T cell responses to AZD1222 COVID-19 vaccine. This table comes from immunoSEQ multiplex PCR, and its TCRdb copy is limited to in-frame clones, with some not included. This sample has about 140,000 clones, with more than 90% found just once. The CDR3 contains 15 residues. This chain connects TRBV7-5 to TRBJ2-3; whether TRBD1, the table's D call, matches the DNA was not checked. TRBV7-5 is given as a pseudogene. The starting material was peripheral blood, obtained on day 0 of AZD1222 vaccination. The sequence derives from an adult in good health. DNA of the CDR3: TGTGCCAGAAGCCCGGACAGGGGCTCCACAGATACGCAGTATTTT. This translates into CARSPDRGSTDTQYF.